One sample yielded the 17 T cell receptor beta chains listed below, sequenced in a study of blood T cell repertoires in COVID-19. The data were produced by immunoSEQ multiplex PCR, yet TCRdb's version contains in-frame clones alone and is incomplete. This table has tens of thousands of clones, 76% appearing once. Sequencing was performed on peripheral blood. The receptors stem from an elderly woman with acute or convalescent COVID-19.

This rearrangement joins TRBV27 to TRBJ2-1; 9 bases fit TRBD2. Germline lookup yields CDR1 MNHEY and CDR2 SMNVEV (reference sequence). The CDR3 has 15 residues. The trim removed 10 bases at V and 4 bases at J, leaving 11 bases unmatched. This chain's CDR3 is CAIPMAGGSYNEQFF. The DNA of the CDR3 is TGTGCCATCCCTATGGCGGGAGGGTCGTACAATGAGCAGTTCTTC.

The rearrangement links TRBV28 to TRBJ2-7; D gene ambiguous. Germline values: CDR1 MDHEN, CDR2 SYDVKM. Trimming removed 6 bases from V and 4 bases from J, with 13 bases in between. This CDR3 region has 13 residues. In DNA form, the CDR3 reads TGTGCCAGCAGGAATCACCAGATATACGAGCAGTACTTC. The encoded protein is CASRNHQIYEQYF.

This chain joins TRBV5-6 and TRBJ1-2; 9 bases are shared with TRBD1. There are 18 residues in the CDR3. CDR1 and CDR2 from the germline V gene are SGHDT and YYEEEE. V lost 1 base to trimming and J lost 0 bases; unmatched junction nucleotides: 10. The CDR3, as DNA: TGTGCCAGCAGCTTGTTGTCGGGACAGGGTGAGCCTAACTATGGCTACACCTTC. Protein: CASSLLSGQGEPNYGYTF. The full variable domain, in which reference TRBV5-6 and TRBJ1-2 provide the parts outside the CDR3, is DAGVTQSPTHLIKTRGQQVTLRCSPKSGHDTVSWYQQALGQGPQFIFQYYEEEERQRGNFPDRFSGHQFPNYSSELNVNALLLGDSALYLCASSLLSGQGEPNYGYTFGSGTRLTVV.

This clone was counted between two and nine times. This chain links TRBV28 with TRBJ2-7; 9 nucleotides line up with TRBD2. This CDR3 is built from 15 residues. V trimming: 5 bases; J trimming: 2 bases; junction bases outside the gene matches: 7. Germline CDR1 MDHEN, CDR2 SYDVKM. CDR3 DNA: TGTGCCAGCAGTCCTTCTAGCGGGACGACCTACGAGCAGTACTTC. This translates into CASSPSSGTTYEQYF. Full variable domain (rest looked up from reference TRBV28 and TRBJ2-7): DVKVTQSSRYLVKRTGEKVFLECVQDMDHENMFWYRQDPGLGLRLIYFSYDVKMKEKGDIPEGYSVSREKKERFSLILESASTNQTSMYLCASSPSSGTTYEQYFGPGTRLTVT.

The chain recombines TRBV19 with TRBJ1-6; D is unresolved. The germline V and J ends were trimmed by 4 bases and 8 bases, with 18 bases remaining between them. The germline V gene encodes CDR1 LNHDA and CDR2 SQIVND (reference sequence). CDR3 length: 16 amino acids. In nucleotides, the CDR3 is TGTGCCAGTAGTAACCCCCCGGGAAGACGCGATTCACCCCTCCACTTT. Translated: CASSNPPGRRDSPLHF.

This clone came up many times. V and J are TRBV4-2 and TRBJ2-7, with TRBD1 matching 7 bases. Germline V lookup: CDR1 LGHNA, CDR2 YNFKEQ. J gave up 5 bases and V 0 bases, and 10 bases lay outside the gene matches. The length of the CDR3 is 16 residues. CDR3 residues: CASSQEGNGQADEQYF. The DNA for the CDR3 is TGTGCCAGCAGCCAAGAAGGGAACGGACAGGCCGACGAGCAGTACTTC.

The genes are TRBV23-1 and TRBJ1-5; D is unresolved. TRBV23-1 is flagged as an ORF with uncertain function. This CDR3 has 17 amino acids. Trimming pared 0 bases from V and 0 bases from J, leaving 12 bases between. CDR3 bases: TGCGCCAGCAGTCAATCGCGGTCGGGGTATAGCAATCAGCCCCAGCATTTT. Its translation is CASSQSRSGYSNQPQHF.

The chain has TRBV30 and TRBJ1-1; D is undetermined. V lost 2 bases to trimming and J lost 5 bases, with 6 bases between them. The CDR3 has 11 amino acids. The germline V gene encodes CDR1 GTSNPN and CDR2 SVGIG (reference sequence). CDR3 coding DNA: TGTGCCTGGAGTTCCCGGACTGAAGCTTTCTTT. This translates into CAWSSRTEAFF. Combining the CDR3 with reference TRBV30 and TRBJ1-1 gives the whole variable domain SQTIHQWPATLVQPVGSPLSLECTVEGTSNPNLYWYRQAAGRGLQLLFYSVGIGQISSEVPQNLSASRPQDRQFILSSKKLLLSDSGFYLCAWSSRTEAFFGQGTRLTVV.

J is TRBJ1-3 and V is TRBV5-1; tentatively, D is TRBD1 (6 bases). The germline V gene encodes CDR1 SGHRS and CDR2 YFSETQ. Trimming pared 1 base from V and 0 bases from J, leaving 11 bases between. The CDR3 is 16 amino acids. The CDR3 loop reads CASSLWGQSSGNTIYF. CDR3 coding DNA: TGCGCCAGCAGCTTGTGGGGGCAGAGCTCTGGAAACACCATATATTTT.

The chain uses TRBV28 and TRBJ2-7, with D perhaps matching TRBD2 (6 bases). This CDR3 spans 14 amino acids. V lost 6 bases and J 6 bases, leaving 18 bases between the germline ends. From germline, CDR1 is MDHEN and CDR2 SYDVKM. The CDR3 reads CASSNAVGGGEQYF. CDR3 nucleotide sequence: TGTGCCAGCAGCAACGCGGTGGGAGGTGGCGAGCAGTACTTC.

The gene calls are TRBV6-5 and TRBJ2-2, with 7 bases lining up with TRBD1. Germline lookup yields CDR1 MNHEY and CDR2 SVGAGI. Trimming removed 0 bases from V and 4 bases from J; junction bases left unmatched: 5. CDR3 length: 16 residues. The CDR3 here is CASSYSMAGGTGELFF. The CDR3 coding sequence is TGTGCCAGCAGTTACTCGATGGCAGGGGGCACCGGGGAGCTGTTTTTT.

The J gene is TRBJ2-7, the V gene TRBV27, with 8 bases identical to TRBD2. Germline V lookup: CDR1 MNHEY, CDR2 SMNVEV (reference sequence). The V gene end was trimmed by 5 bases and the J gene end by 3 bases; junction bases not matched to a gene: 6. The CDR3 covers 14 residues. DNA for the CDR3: TGTGCCAGCAGTCGGGGGGGGAAGGTCTACGAGCAGTACTTC. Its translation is CASSRGGKVYEQYF.

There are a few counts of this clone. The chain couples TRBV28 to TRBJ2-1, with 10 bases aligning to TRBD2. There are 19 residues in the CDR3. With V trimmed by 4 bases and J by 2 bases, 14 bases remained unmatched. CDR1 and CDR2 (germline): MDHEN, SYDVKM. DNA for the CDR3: TGTGCCAGCAGTTCAGTGGTCTCTAGCGGGAGTCCCACCTACAATGAGCAGTTCTTC. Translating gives CASSSVVSSGSPTYNEQFF.

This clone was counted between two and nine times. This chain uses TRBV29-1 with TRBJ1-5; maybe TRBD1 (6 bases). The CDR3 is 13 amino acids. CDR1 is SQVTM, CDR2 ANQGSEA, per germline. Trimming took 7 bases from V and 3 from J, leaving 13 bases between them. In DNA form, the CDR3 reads TGCAGCGCAACCGACAGGCCCAATCAGCCCCAGCATTTT. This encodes CSATDRPNQPQHF.

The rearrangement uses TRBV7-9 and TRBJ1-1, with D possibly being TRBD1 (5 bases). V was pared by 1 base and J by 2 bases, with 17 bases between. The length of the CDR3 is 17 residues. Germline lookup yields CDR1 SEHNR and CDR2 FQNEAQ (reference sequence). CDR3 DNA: TGTGCCAGCAGCTTAGATCTTAGGGGCAGGAGAAACACTGAAGCTTTCTTT. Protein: CASSLDLRGRRNTEAFF.

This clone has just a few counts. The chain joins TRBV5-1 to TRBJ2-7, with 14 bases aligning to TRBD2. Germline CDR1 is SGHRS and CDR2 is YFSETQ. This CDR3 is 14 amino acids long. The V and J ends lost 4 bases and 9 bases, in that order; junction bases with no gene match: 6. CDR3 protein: CASSRLAGGPVQYF. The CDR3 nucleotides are TGCGCCAGCAGCCGACTAGCGGGAGGGCCTGTGCAGTACTTC. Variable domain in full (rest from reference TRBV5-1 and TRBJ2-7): KAGVTQTPRYLIKTRGQQVTLSCSPISGHRSVSWYQQTPGQGLQFLFEYFSETQRNKGNFPGRFSGRQFSNSRSEMNVSTLELGDSALYLCASSRLAGGPVQYFGPGTRLTVT.

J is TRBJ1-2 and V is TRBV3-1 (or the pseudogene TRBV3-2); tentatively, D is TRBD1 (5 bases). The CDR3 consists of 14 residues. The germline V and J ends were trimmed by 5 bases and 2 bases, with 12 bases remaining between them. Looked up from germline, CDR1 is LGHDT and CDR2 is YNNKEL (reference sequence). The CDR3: CASSTRQRNYGYTF. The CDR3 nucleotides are TGTGCCAGCAGCACTCGACAGAGGAACTATGGCTACACCTTC.